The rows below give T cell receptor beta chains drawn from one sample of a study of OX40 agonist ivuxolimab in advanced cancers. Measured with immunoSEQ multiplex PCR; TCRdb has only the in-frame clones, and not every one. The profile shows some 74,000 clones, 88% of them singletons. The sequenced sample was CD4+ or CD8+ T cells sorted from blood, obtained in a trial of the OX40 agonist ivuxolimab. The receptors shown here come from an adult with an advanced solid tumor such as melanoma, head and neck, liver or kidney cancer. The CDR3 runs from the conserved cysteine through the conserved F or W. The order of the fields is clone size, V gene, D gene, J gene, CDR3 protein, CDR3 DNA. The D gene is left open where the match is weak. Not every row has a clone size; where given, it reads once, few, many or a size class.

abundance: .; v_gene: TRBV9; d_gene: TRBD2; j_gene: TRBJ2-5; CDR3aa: CASSVVAGSRETQYF; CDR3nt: TGTGCCAGCAGCGTAGTAGCGGGAAGCCGAGAGACCCAGTACTTC
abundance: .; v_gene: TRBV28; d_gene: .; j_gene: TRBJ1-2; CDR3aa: CASSWGPGYTF; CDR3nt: TGTGCCAGCAGCTGGGGTCCTGGCTACACCTTC
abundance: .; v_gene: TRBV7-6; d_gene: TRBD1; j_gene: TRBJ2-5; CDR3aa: CASSLLGQGQETQYF; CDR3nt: TGTGCCAGCAGCTTATTAGGACAGGGGCAAGAGACCCAGTACTTC
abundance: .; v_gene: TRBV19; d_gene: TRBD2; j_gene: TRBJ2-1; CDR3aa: CASSIRGGRGISYNEQFF; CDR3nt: TGTGCCAGTAGTATTCGGGGCGGGAGGGGTATCTCCTACAATGAGCAGTTCTTC
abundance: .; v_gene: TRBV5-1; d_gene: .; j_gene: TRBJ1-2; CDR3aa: CASSKDLLTNYGYTF; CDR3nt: TGCGCCAGCAGCAAGGACCTCCTTACTAACTATGGCTACACCTTC
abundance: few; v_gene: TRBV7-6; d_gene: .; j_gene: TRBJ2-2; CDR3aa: CASSSYPGELFF; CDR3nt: TGTGCCAGCAGCTCGTACCCCGGGGAGCTGTTTTTT
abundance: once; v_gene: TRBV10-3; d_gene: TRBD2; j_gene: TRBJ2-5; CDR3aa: CAISGGLAGGQETQYF; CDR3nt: TGTGCCATCAGCGGGGGTCTAGCGGGCGGACAAGAGACCCAGTACTTC
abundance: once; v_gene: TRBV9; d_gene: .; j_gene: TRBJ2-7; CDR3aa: CASFEDGPYEQYF; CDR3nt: TGTGCCAGCTTTGAGGACGGACCCTACGAGCAGTACTTC
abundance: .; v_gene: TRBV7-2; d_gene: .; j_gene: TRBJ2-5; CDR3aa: CASSLPGRKETQYF; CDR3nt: TGTGCCAGCAGCTTACCGGGACGGAAAGAGACCCAGTACTTC
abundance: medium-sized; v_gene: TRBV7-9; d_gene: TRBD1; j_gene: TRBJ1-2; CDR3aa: CASSTGGQGHGYTF; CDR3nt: TGTGCCAGCAGCACCGGAGGACAGGGCCATGGCTACACCTTC
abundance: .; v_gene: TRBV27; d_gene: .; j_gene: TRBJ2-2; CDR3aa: CASRSSGTGNTGELFF; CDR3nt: TGTGCCAGCAGAAGCTCCGGGACTGGAAACACCGGGGAGCTGTTTTTT
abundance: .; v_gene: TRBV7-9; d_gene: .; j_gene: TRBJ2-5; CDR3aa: CASSFSPETQYF; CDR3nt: TGTGCCAGCAGCTTCAGTCCGGAGACCCAGTACTTC
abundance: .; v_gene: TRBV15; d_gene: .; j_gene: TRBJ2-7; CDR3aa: CATSSGSYEQYF; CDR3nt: TGTGCCACCAGCAGCGGATCCTACGAGCAGTACTTC